This TCR beta chain was found in a study of shared clonotypes between healthy human individuals. Across the whole study: CD4 naive and CD4 memory each took three plates per donor, while CD8 naive took two and CD8 memory one.

V lost 5 bases, J lost 1 base, and 12 bases lay in between. The CDR3 covers 14 residues. Germline values: CDR1 SEHNR, CDR2 FQNEAQ (reference sequence). Genomic DNA of each subset was evenly split across several immunoSEQ plates. Sorted subsets were amplified in replicate PCRs using approximately 200 ng DNA, approximately 30,000 T cell genomes. Clones were read by immunoSEQ multiplex PCR, and TCRdb kept only the in-frame ones, dropping some. The table shows approximately 2,000,000 clones, with just under 95% occurring only once. About this clone itself: Its antigen is not known. The sample has other DNA sequences that encode this CDR3 too.

Overall study findings and caveats: For naive CD4 cells, around 5% of clonotypes were shared across a handful of donors.

CD45RO-negative, CCR7-positively selected cells formed the naive CD8 fraction, excluding terminally differentiated effector memory CD45RA+ cells. This rearrangement joins TRBV7-9 to TRBJ2-7; D may be TRBD1 (6 bases). This TCR was sampled from a man between 18 and 35 years old in good health. Some clones in this sample may be carry-over from other donors' samples. Sequencing was performed on naive CD8+ T cells from PBMCs. The CDR3 is CASSPTTGSYEQYF. DNA of the CDR3: TGTGCCAGCAGCCCGACGACAGGATCCTACGAGCAGTACTTC.